These T cell receptor beta chains were read from a single sample in a study of CD8 T cells in ankylosing spondylitis. TCRdb re-called the 5' RACE reads through MiXCR, storing one row per CDR3 protein. The sample gives more than 650,000 distinct CDR3 sequences, roughly 10% of which show up once; about 0.5% is in the top ten. Source material: blood, either unsorted or a sorted T cell fraction (not recorded which). These receptors were taken from a male donor with ankylosing spondylitis. The CDR3 runs from the conserved cysteine through the conserved F or W. A D gene is named only where the DNA matches it firmly. The listing skips clone size in some rows; elsewhere it reads once, few, many or a size class.

d_call	v_call	j_call	clone_size	cdr3_aa	cdr3_nt
.	TRBV5-1	TRBJ1-1	few	CASSSYRQSSNTEAFF	TGCGCCAGCAGCTCGTACCGACAGTCCTCGAACACTGAAGCTTTCTTT
TRBD1	TRBV6-1	TRBJ1-1	many	CASQAGGTEAFF	TGTGCCTCCCAGGCAGGGGGGACTGAAGCTTTCTTT
TRBD1	TRBV19	TRBJ2-4	few	CASGHRDRVAKNIQYF	TGTGCCAGTGGGCACCGGGACAGGGTGGCCAAAAACATTCAGTACTTC
TRBD1	TRBV10-3	TRBJ1-4	few	CAISERGQGGEKLFF	TGTGCCATCAGTGAGAGAGGACAGGGAGGCGAAAAACTGTTTTTT
.	TRBV5-1	TRBJ2-7	many	CASSPTRFEQYF	TGCGCCAGCAGCCCCACCAGATTCGAGCAGTACTTC
.	TRBV5-1	TRBJ2-5	many	CASSLGHGQETQYF	TGCGCCAGCAGCTTGGGACATGGCCAAGAGACCCAGTACTTC
TRBD2	TRBV18	TRBJ2-3	.	CASSPTIPAGGTDTQYF	TGTGCCAGCTCACCTACGATACCGGCGGGGGGAACAGATACGCAGTATTTT
.	TRBV5-6	TRBJ2-1	few	CASSLLDANRDEQFF	TGTGCCAGCAGCCTCCTCGACGCTAATAGGGATGAGCAGTTCTTC
.	TRBV20-1	TRBJ1-4	many	CSASPIRAGEKLFF	TGCAGTGCTAGCCCTATCAGGGCAGGGGAAAAACTGTTTTTT
.	TRBV20-1	TRBJ1-5	many	CSAAGQYSNQPQHF	TGCAGTGCTGCCGGACAGTATAGCAATCAGCCCCAGCATTTT
.	TRBV20-1	TRBJ1-5	.	CSASGGVNQPQHF	TGCAGTGCTAGCGGCGGGGTCAATCAGCCCCAGCATTTT
.	TRBV20-1	TRBJ2-3	few	CSARAPSTDTQYF	TGCAGTGCTAGAGCCCCCAGCACAGATACGCAGTATTTT
TRBD1	TRBV4-1	TRBJ2-7	.	CASSQGDRTHEQYF	TGCGCCAGCAGCCAAGGGGACAGGACCCACGAGCAGTACTTC
TRBD2	TRBV7-6	TRBJ2-3	.	CASSLASAGGGTDTQYF	TGTGCCAGCAGCTTAGCGAGTGCGGGAGGCGGCACAGATACGCAGTATTTT
.	TRBV6-6	TRBJ2-3	.	CASGGFRQDTQYF	TGTGCCAGCGGGGGTTTCAGGCAAGATACGCAGTATTTT
.	TRBV7-2	TRBJ2-5	few	CASSLGPAVSQETQYF	TGTGCCAGCAGCTTAGGTCCCGCAGTGAGCCAAGAGACCCAGTACTTC
.	TRBV2	TRBJ2-1	many	CASGWDEQFF	TGTGCCAGCGGTTGGGATGAGCAGTTCTTC
TRBD2	TRBV7-7	TRBJ2-5	.	CASSLVFSGIKETQYF	TGTGCTAGCAGCTTAGTTTTTAGCGGGATTAAAGAGACCCAGTACTTC
.	TRBV12-3/TRBV12-4	TRBJ2-1	few	CASGRRPGNEQFF	TGTGCCAGCGGGCGCCGTCCGGGCAATGAGCAGTTCTTC
.	TRBV7-9	TRBJ1-1	.	CASPNELGAYDTEAFF	TGTGCCAGCCCCAACGAGCTGGGGGCTTATGACACTGAAGCTTTCTTT
.	TRBV5-1	TRBJ2-3	.	CASSEETGGADTQYF	TGCGCCAGCAGCGAAGAAACCGGGGGCGCAGATACGCAGTATTTT
TRBD1	TRBV10-2	TRBJ1-2	few	CASSVAGQGVRGYTF	TGCGCCAGCAGTGTAGCGGGTCAGGGGGTACGGGGCTACACCTTC
TRBD2	TRBV3-1	TRBJ2-5	.	CASSPSSGDIPGETQYF	TGTGCCAGCTCCCCGTCTAGCGGGGATATACCGGGGGAGACCCAGTACTTC
TRBD2	TRBV29-1	TRBJ2-5	.	CSVAGLRGVTIQETQYF	TGCAGCGTTGCGGGTTTGCGGGGGGTAACGATTCAAGAGACCCAGTACTTC
.	TRBV7-2	TRBJ2-7	.	CASSLVGEVNDEQYF	TGTGCCAGCAGCTTAGTTGGGGAGGTAAACGACGAGCAGTACTTC
.	TRBV20-1	TRBJ2-3	once	CCARFGPARATDTQYF	TGCTGTGCTAGGTTCGGACCGGCACGGGCCACAGATACGCAGTATTTT
TRBD2	TRBV29-1	TRBJ2-1	few	CSVEEGRGSSYNEQFF	TGCAGCGTTGAAGAGGGGCGGGGGAGCTCCTACAATGAGCAGTTCTTC